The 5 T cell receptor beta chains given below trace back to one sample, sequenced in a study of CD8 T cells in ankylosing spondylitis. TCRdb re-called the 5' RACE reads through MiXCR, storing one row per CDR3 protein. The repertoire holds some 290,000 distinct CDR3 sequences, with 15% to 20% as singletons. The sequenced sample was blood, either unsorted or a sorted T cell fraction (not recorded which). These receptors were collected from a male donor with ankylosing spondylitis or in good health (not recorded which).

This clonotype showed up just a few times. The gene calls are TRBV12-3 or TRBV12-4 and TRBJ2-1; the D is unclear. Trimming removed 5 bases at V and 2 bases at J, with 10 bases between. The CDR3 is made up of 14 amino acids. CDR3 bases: TGTGCCAGCAGTGTACATGGGACCTACAATGAGCAGTTCTTC. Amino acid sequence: CASSVHGTYNEQFF.

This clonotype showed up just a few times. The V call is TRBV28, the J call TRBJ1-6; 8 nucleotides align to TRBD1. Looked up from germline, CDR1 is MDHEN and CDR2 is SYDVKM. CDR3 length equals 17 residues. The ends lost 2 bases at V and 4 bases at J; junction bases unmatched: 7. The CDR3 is CASSLGLRQGYNSPLHF. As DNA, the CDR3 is TGTGCCAGCAGTTTAGGTTTAAGACAGGGGTATAATTCACCCCTCCACTTT.

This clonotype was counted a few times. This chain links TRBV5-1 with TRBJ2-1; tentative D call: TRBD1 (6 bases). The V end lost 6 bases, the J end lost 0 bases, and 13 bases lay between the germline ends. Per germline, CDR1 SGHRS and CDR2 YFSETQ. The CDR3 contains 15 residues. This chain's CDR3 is CASTVDRGSYNEQFF. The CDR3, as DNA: TGCGCCAGCACCGTGGACAGAGGCTCCTACAATGAGCAGTTCTTC. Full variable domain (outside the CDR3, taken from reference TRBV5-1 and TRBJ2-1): KAGVTQTPRYLIKTRGQQVTLSCSPISGHRSVSWYQQTPGQGLQFLFEYFSETQRNKGNFPGRFSGRQFSNSRSEMNVSTLELGDSALYLCASTVDRGSYNEQFFGPGTRLTVL.

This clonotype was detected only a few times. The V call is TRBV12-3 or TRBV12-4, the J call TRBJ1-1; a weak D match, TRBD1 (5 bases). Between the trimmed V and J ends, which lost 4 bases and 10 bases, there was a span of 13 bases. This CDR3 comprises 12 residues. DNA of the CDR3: TGTGCCAGCAGTTCGCCCCCCGGGGCAGCTTTCTTT. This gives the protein CASSSPPGAAFF.

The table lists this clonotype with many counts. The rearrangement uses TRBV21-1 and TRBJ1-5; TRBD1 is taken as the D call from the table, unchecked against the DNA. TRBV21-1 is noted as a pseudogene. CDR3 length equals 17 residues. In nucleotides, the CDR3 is TGTGCCAGCAGCCCCCGGGACCATGTCTATAGCAATCAGCCCCAGCATTTT. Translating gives CASSPRDHVYSNQPQHF.